These T cell receptor beta chains were read from a single sample in a study of Ad26.COV2.S vaccination and SARS-CoV-2 variants. Clones were read by immunoSEQ multiplex PCR, and TCRdb kept only the in-frame ones, dropping some. This sample carries fewer than 900,000 clones, more than 80% of them seen once, and the ten largest clones take over 1.3%. This specimen consisted of peripheral blood, obtained in a trial of Ad26.COV2.S vaccine versus placebo. Every receptor here comes from a person between 18 and 65 years old who received the Ad26.COV2.S COVID-19 vaccine or a placebo. The CDR3 runs from the conserved cysteine through the conserved F or W. Each record gives: D gene, V gene, J gene, clone size, CDR3 protein, CDR3 DNA. D genes are given only for firm matches. Not every row has a clone size; where given, it reads once, few, many or a size class.

D: .; V: TRBV3-1/TRBV3-2; J: TRBJ2-5; size: .; CDR3: CASSQDVGQGSQETQYF; DNA: TGTGCCAGCAGCCAAGATGTCGGTCAGGGGTCCCAAGAGACCCAGTACTTC
D: .; V: TRBV12-3/TRBV12-4; J: TRBJ2-2; size: .; CDR3: CASSLLSGELFF; DNA: TGTGCCAGCAGCCTGTTGTCCGGGGAGCTGTTTTTT
D: .; V: TRBV5-1; J: TRBJ2-7; size: .; CDR3: CASSLRQPPSYEQYF; DNA: TGCGCCAGCAGCTTGAGACAGCCCCCCTCCTACGAGCAGTACTTC
D: .; V: TRBV7-9; J: TRBJ1-6; size: .; CDR3: CASTVSGRNSPLHF; DNA: TGTGCCAGCACCGTCTCGGGCAGGAATTCACCCCTCCACTTT
D: TRBD2; V: TRBV10-3; J: TRBJ2-3; size: .; CDR3: CAISEFSGGAGGTDTQYF; DNA: TGTGCCATCAGTGAATTTAGCGGGGGGGCCGGTGGCACAGATACGCAGTATTTT
D: .; V: TRBV25-1; J: TRBJ1-2; size: .; CDR3: CASSRPGTPDNYGYTF; DNA: TGTGCCAGCAGCCGACCCGGGACACCCGATAACTATGGCTACACCTTC
D: .; V: TRBV7-2; J: TRBJ2-7; size: .; CDR3: CASSLIVSSYEQYF; DNA: TGTGCCAGCAGCTTAATCGTGAGCTCCTACGAGCAGTACTTC
D: .; V: TRBV14; J: TRBJ1-2; size: .; CDR3: CASSQRTGARAGGYTF; DNA: TGTGCCAGCAGCCAACGAACGGGGGCGCGAGCTGGTGGCTACACCTTC
D: .; V: TRBV19; J: TRBJ1-5; size: .; CDR3: CASSPTRRYSNQPQHF; DNA: TGTGCCAGTAGTCCCACAAGGCGCTATAGCAATCAGCCCCAGCATTTT
D: TRBD2; V: TRBV24-1; J: TRBJ2-5; size: .; CDR3: CATSPGGAGVGSRTQYF; DNA: TGTGCCACCAGCCCCGGGGGAGCGGGAGTTGGATCGAGGACCCAGTACTTC
D: .; V: TRBV5-6; J: TRBJ2-1; size: .; CDR3: CASSLAFPNEQFF; DNA: TGTGCCAGCAGCTTGGCCTTCCCCAATGAGCAGTTCTTC
D: .; V: TRBV30; J: TRBJ2-7; size: .; CDR3: CAWSLLGTEQYEQYF; DNA: TGTGCCTGGAGTCTCCTTGGGACCGAACAATACGAGCAGTACTTC
D: .; V: TRBV29-1; J: TRBJ2-7; size: .; CDR3: CSVGQGHEQYF; DNA: TGCAGCGTCGGGCAGGGCCACGAGCAGTACTTC
D: .; V: TRBV19; J: TRBJ1-2; size: .; CDR3: CASTLRADLVYGYTF; DNA: TGTGCCAGTACCTTGAGGGCAGACCTTGTTTATGGCTACACCTTC
D: TRBD2; V: TRBV10-3; J: TRBJ2-1; size: .; CDR3: CAISESRTSGSQREQFF; DNA: TGTGCCATCAGTGAGTCCAGGACTAGCGGGAGCCAGCGGGAGCAGTTCTTC
D: TRBD2; V: TRBV4-2; J: TRBJ2-1; size: .; CDR3: CASSQRDLAGGYNEQFF; DNA: TGTGCCAGCAGCCAAAGGGACCTAGCGGGGGGGTACAATGAGCAGTTCTTC
D: .; V: TRBV6-5; J: TRBJ1-3; size: .; CDR3: CASSSPRQNSPLTIYF; DNA: TGTGCCAGCAGTTCCCCTAGACAGAACAGTCCTCTGACCATATATTTT
D: .; V: TRBV2; J: TRBJ2-7; size: once; CDR3: CASSDQGWITEQYF; DNA: TGTGCCAGCAGTGATCAGGGGTGGATCACTGAGCAGTACTTC
D: TRBD1; V: TRBV6-5; J: TRBJ1-3; size: .; CDR3: CASSLDRAHGNTIYF; DNA: TGTGCCAGCAGTTTGGACAGGGCGCACGGAAACACCATATATTTT
D: TRBD2; V: TRBV4-3; J: TRBJ2-7; size: once; CDR3: CASSQELGGGSYEQYF; DNA: TGCGCCAGCAGCCAAGAACTGGGGGGGGGCTCCTACGAGCAGTACTTC
D: .; V: TRBV5-1; J: TRBJ2-1; size: .; CDR3: CASSEGWNEQFF; DNA: TGCGCCAGCAGCGAGGGGTGGAATGAGCAGTTCTTC
D: .; V: TRBV9; J: TRBJ2-2; size: once; CDR3: CASSVELVSTGELFF; DNA: TGTGCCAGCAGCGTAGAATTAGTTAGCACCGGGGAGCTGTTTTTT
D: .; V: TRBV4-3; J: TRBJ1-3; size: .; CDR3: CASSRTGSSGNTIYF; DNA: TGCGCCAGCAGCCGAACAGGGTCCTCTGGAAACACCATATATTTT
D: TRBD2; V: TRBV11-2; J: TRBJ2-1; size: .; CDR3: CASSLVASGSVGYNEQFF; DNA: TGTGCCAGCAGCTTAGTAGCTAGCGGGAGCGTCGGCTACAATGAGCAGTTCTTC
D: .; V: TRBV9; J: TRBJ1-1; size: .; CDR3: CASSVVGGGAEAFF; DNA: TGTGCCAGCAGCGTAGTGGGCGGGGGCGCTGAAGCTTTCTTT
D: TRBD2; V: TRBV4-3; J: TRBJ2-3; size: .; CDR3: CASSQDGGLAGSTDTQYF; DNA: TGCGCCAGCAGCCAAGATGGCGGCCTAGCGGGGAGCACAGATACGCAGTATTTT
D: .; V: TRBV5-1; J: TRBJ2-5; size: .; CDR3: CASSLLPGLVKETQYF; DNA: TGCGCCAGCAGCCTCTTGCCGGGACTTGTAAAAGAGACCCAGTACTTC
D: .; V: TRBV5-8; J: TRBJ1-1; size: .; CDR3: CASSLYAGSNTEAFF; DNA: TGTGCCAGCAGCTTGTATGCAGGGTCGAACACTGAAGCTTTCTTT
D: .; V: TRBV4-1; J: TRBJ1-2; size: .; CDR3: CASSQVSQGNNYGYTF; DNA: TGCGCCAGCAGCCAAGTTTCCCAGGGTAATAACTATGGCTACACCTTC
D: TRBD1; V: TRBV7-9; J: TRBJ1-1; size: .; CDR3: CASSLASFGTAGTEAFF; DNA: TGTGCCAGCAGCTTAGCAAGCTTCGGGACAGCGGGCACTGAAGCTTTCTTT
D: TRBD2; V: TRBV3-1/TRBV3-2; J: TRBJ2-4; size: .; CDR3: CASSRDPPRTSGSGGKNIQYF; DNA: TGTGCCAGCAGCCGAGACCCCCCGCGGACTAGCGGGAGCGGGGGCAAAAACATTCAGTACTTC
D: .; V: TRBV5-1; J: TRBJ1-1; size: .; CDR3: CASSLVGREAFF; DNA: TGCGCCAGCAGCTTGGTGGGCCGTGAAGCTTTCTTT
D: .; V: TRBV2; J: TRBJ1-1; size: .; CDR3: CASSKDGSTEAFF; DNA: TGTGCCAGCAGTAAGGACGGGAGCACTGAAGCTTTCTTT
D: .; V: TRBV6-5; J: TRBJ2-7; size: .; CDR3: CASRSLARNEQYF; DNA: TGTGCCAGCAGGAGTCTAGCGAGAAACGAGCAGTACTTC
D: .; V: TRBV6-5; J: TRBJ2-1; size: .; CDR3: CASRVRTGEQFF; DNA: TGTGCCAGCAGAGTTAGGACGGGTGAGCAGTTCTTC
D: TRBD2; V: TRBV11-3; J: TRBJ2-1; size: .; CDR3: CASSLGASGNNEQFF; DNA: TGTGCCAGCAGCTTAGGGGCTAGCGGGAACAATGAGCAGTTCTTC